The rows below give T cell receptor beta chains drawn from one sample of a study of early T cells in non-severe SARS-CoV-2 infection. TCRdb redid the calling of the 5' RACE reads with MiXCR, one entry per CDR3 protein. The repertoire holds about 100,000 distinct CDR3 sequences, with around 14% as singletons. The sequenced material came from whole blood. Receptors originate from an adult who was a healthcare worker with PCR-confirmed SARS-CoV-2 infection or an uninfected control (not recorded which). Each CDR3 is given with its conserved first and last residue. A D gene is named only where the DNA matches it firmly. Only part of the rows carry a size: once, few, many, or a class if the clone is expanded.

clone size: many
CDR3 length: 12
J gene: TRBJ2-7
V gene: TRBV29-1
D gene: TRBD2
CDR3 DNA: TGCAGCGTTGAAGGTTCGGGGGAGGGGCAGTACTTC
CDR3 protein: CSVEGSGEGQYF

clone size: many
CDR3 length: 13
J gene: TRBJ2-5
V gene: TRBV18
D gene: NA
CDR3 DNA: TGTGCCAGCTCACCAGGAAGGCAAGAGACCCAGTACTTC
CDR3 protein: CASSPGRQETQYF

clone size: NA
CDR3 length: 16
J gene: TRBJ1-5
V gene: TRBV11-1
D gene: TRBD1
CDR3 DNA: TGTGCCAGCCGCCAAGGACAGGGCGGTAGGGGTCAGCCCCAGCATTTT
CDR3 protein: CASRQGQGGRGQPQHF

clone size: NA
CDR3 length: 13
J gene: TRBJ2-4
V gene: TRBV11-2
D gene: TRBD1
CDR3 DNA: TGTGCCAGCAGCGGGGGACAGCGAAACATTCAGTACTTC
CDR3 protein: CASSGGQRNIQYF

clone size: many
CDR3 length: 12
J gene: TRBJ1-1
V gene: TRBV12-3/TRBV12-4
D gene: NA
CDR3 DNA: TGTGCCAGCAGTTTCCGGGGTGTTGAAGCTTTCTTT
CDR3 protein: CASSFRGVEAFF

clone size: many
CDR3 length: 15
J gene: TRBJ2-7
V gene: TRBV28
D gene: TRBD1
CDR3 DNA: TGTGCCAGCAGTTTAGTAGGCAGGGGGCCCTACGAGCAGTACTTC
CDR3 protein: CASSLVGRGPYEQYF

clone size: few
CDR3 length: 14
J gene: TRBJ1-5
V gene: TRBV6-2/TRBV6-3
D gene: NA
CDR3 DNA: TGTGCCAGCAGCTATTTCGAGAATAATCAGCCCCAGCATTTT
CDR3 protein: CASSYFENNQPQHF

clone size: many
CDR3 length: 15
J gene: TRBJ2-1
V gene: TRBV29-1
D gene: TRBD2
CDR3 DNA: TGCAGCTCAACGGGGGGGAGCGGAACCGTCGATGAGCAGTTCTTC
CDR3 protein: CSSTGGSGTVDEQFF

clone size: NA
CDR3 length: 14
J gene: TRBJ1-1
V gene: TRBV6-5
D gene: NA
CDR3 DNA: TGTGCCAGCATCGGTATAGGAGGGAACACTGAAGCTTTCTTT
CDR3 protein: CASIGIGGNTEAFF

clone size: few
CDR3 length: 14
J gene: TRBJ2-5
V gene: TRBV2
D gene: NA
CDR3 DNA: TGTGCCAGCAGTCACAGGGGAGGGATGGAGACCCAGTACTTC
CDR3 protein: CASSHRGGMETQYF

clone size: many
CDR3 length: 14
J gene: TRBJ2-3
V gene: TRBV7-9
D gene: TRBD2
CDR3 DNA: TGTGCCAGCAGCAGTCAGCGGGGCCCAGATACGCAGTATTTT
CDR3 protein: CASSSQRGPDTQYF

clone size: NA
CDR3 length: 14
J gene: TRBJ1-1
V gene: TRBV7-2
D gene: NA
CDR3 DNA: TGTGCCAGCAGCTTAGGGGTATTAGGCACTGAAGCTTTCTTT
CDR3 protein: CASSLGVLGTEAFF

clone size: few
CDR3 length: 12
J gene: TRBJ1-5
V gene: TRBV28
D gene: NA
CDR3 DNA: TGTGCCAGCACCTGGGGTTTGCAGCCCCAGCATTTT
CDR3 protein: CASTWGLQPQHF

clone size: few
CDR3 length: 16
J gene: TRBJ2-7
V gene: TRBV5-4
D gene: TRBD1
CDR3 DNA: TGTGCCAGCAGCTTGAGTTGGGGGACAGGGTCCTACGAGCAGTACTTC
CDR3 protein: CASSLSWGTGSYEQYF

clone size: NA
CDR3 length: 16
J gene: TRBJ1-3
V gene: TRBV6-5
D gene: NA
CDR3 DNA: TGTGCCAGCAGGCAACGCAAAGGGGTATCTGGAAACACCATATATTTT
CDR3 protein: CASRQRKGVSGNTIYF

clone size: NA
CDR3 length: 16
J gene: TRBJ2-5
V gene: TRBV3-1
D gene: NA
CDR3 DNA: TGTGCCAGCAGGCGCACTTCAGGGTCCCCCCAAGAGACCCAGTACTTC
CDR3 protein: CASRRTSGSPQETQYF

clone size: many
CDR3 length: 13
J gene: TRBJ2-1
V gene: TRBV11-3
D gene: TRBD2
CDR3 DNA: TGTGCCAGCAGCTCGCGGGGGGGTCATGAGCAGTTCTTC
CDR3 protein: CASSSRGGHEQFF

clone size: few
CDR3 length: 14
J gene: TRBJ2-2
V gene: TRBV7-3
D gene: NA
CDR3 DNA: TGTGCCAGCAGCCCCCACCCGAACACCGGGGAGCTGTTTTTT
CDR3 protein: CASSPHPNTGELFF

clone size: many
CDR3 length: 15
J gene: TRBJ2-2
V gene: TRBV18
D gene: NA
CDR3 DNA: TGTGCCAGCTCACCACAGGATGACACCACCGGGGAGCTGTTTTTT
CDR3 protein: CASSPQDDTTGELFF

clone size: few
CDR3 length: 14
J gene: TRBJ1-5
V gene: TRBV18
D gene: NA
CDR3 DNA: TGTGCCAGCTCACCATCGAGCAGGAACGAGCCCCAGCATTTT
CDR3 protein: CASSPSSRNEPQHF

clone size: few
CDR3 length: 12
J gene: TRBJ2-1
V gene: TRBV18
D gene: NA
CDR3 DNA: TGTGCCAGCTCACCGGCTCAGAGTGAGCAGTTCTTC
CDR3 protein: CASSPAQSEQFF

clone size: NA
CDR3 length: 11
J gene: TRBJ2-7
V gene: TRBV18
D gene: NA
CDR3 DNA: TGTGCCAGCTCCGAGGTAGGGGAGCAGTACTTC
CDR3 protein: CASSEVGEQYF

clone size: few
CDR3 length: 15
J gene: TRBJ2-7
V gene: TRBV24-1
D gene: NA
CDR3 DNA: TGTGCCACCAGTGATCCGGCAGGGCCTGGGGACGAGCAGTACTTC
CDR3 protein: CATSDPAGPGDEQYF

clone size: few
CDR3 length: 14
J gene: TRBJ2-2
V gene: TRBV9
D gene: NA
CDR3 DNA: TGTGCCAGCAGCGTCACTAGGACTAACGGGGAGCTGTTTTTT
CDR3 protein: CASSVTRTNGELFF

clone size: NA
CDR3 length: 14
J gene: TRBJ2-5
V gene: TRBV3-1
D gene: TRBD2
CDR3 DNA: TGTGCCAGCAGCCAACTAGCGGGGGAAGAGACCCAGTACTTC
CDR3 protein: CASSQLAGEETQYF

clone size: many
CDR3 length: 13
J gene: TRBJ1-1
V gene: TRBV20-1
D gene: NA
CDR3 DNA: TGCAGTGCTAGTGCGTGGGTGAACACTGAAGCTTTCTTT
CDR3 protein: CSASAWVNTEAFF

clone size: many
CDR3 length: 14
J gene: TRBJ2-3
V gene: TRBV6-4
D gene: TRBD1
CDR3 DNA: TGTGCCAGCAGTGAGTCAGGGGGCGCCGATACGCAGTATTTT
CDR3 protein: CASSESGGADTQYF

clone size: many
CDR3 length: 16
J gene: TRBJ1-3
V gene: TRBV5-1
D gene: NA
CDR3 DNA: TGCGCCAGCAGCCAAGGGACACCGAGCTCTGGAAACACCATATATTTT
CDR3 protein: CASSQGTPSSGNTIYF

clone size: few
CDR3 length: 13
J gene: TRBJ1-5
V gene: TRBV19
D gene: TRBD1
CDR3 DNA: TGTGCCAGTAGAGGGACAGCCGGGGGGCCCCAGCATTTT
CDR3 protein: CASRGTAGGPQHF

clone size: many
CDR3 length: 13
J gene: TRBJ2-2
V gene: TRBV2
D gene: NA
CDR3 DNA: TGTGCCAGCGAACAGGGATCGCACGGGGAGCTGTTTTTT
CDR3 protein: CASEQGSHGELFF

clone size: NA
CDR3 length: 13
J gene: TRBJ1-1
V gene: TRBV6-5
D gene: NA
CDR3 DNA: TGTGCCAGCAGTTACCTTTGGGGGACTGAAGCTTTCTTT
CDR3 protein: CASSYLWGTEAFF

clone size: few
CDR3 length: 14
J gene: TRBJ2-7
V gene: TRBV5-5
D gene: NA
CDR3 DNA: TGTGCCAGCAGCTTGGTCCAGGGGCGGGACGAGCAGTACTTC
CDR3 protein: CASSLVQGRDEQYF

clone size: many
CDR3 length: 15
J gene: TRBJ1-4
V gene: TRBV12-3/TRBV12-4
D gene: NA
CDR3 DNA: TGTGCCAGCAGTAGCCCGGGACACGGTAATGAAAAACTGTTTTTT
CDR3 protein: CASSSPGHGNEKLFF

clone size: NA
CDR3 length: 15
J gene: TRBJ2-7
V gene: TRBV7-2
D gene: NA
CDR3 DNA: TGTGCCAGCAGCTCCCCGGCAGGGACGTCCTACGAGCAGTACTTC
CDR3 protein: CASSSPAGTSYEQYF

clone size: many
CDR3 length: 15
J gene: TRBJ2-7
V gene: TRBV10-3
D gene: NA
CDR3 DNA: TGTGCCATCAGCCAGGTCAACAAGGCGGGGTACGAGCAGTACTTC
CDR3 protein: CAISQVNKAGYEQYF

clone size: many
CDR3 length: 16
J gene: TRBJ1-1
V gene: TRBV24-1
D gene: TRBD1
CDR3 DNA: TGTGCCACCAGTGGGTCCAGGGGGGGCCGTGACACTGAAGCTTTCTTT
CDR3 protein: CATSGSRGGRDTEAFF

clone size: few
CDR3 length: 16
J gene: TRBJ1-2
V gene: TRBV12-3/TRBV12-4
D gene: TRBD1
CDR3 DNA: TGTGCCAGCAGTTTTCAAGGGGGACAGGGAAACTATGGCTACACCTTC
CDR3 protein: CASSFQGGQGNYGYTF